This T cell receptor (beta chain) was recovered during a study of T cell responses to AZD1222 COVID-19 vaccine (dated by TCRdb to about 2021). At the level of the whole study: AZD1222 recipients whose second dose came at about 4 weeks and those whose second dose came at about 12 weeks were combined into one group, since spike-specific TCR depth and breadth did not differ between the two schedules. A total of approximately 230 trial participants underwent TCR sequencing, of whom about 210 received two doses of AZD1222 and about 25 received two doses of the MenACWY control vaccine. Enrollment into the trials was organized by age into subgroups of 18-55, 56-69 and 70-plus years, and those subgroups contained roughly 150, 30 and 60 TCR-sequenced participants, respectively. Broad study findings and their caveats: The whole spike protein was spanned by vaccine-associated CD4 TCRs, and dominant responses were seen in regions 160-218 and 743-854. Because no day 14 peak-response samples were available, repertoires were characterized only after the peak T cell response. Conclusions about previously exposed vaccinees are limited because only six or seven AZD1222 recipients were SARS-CoV-2 seropositive at baseline. In the small 56-69-year group, the increase in depth fell short of significance, most likely because of low power. After two AZD1222 doses, both the breadth and the depth of spike-specific TCRs were significantly higher than at day 0 and than in MenACWY recipients. Reportedly, close to half of the unique spike-specific TCRs recognized epitopes lying outside the regions that are mutated in the B.1.351 and B.1.1.7 variants. Participants were mostly white British and included more females than males, and it was suggested by the authors that clonal diversity may have been underestimated.

The time point label on this specimen signifies: baseline before first vaccination. Vaccinee samples were obtained from the UK trials COV001 and COV002, which included a single-blind randomized controlled phase 2/3 trial of AZD1222 (ChAdOx1 nCoV-19) in healthy adults. For TCRbeta chain sequencing, PBMC samples were collected from trial participants at day 0 and at day 28 after the second dose. The CDR3 regions of human TCRbeta chains were subjected to immunosequencing. As for the original processing: TCRs in the repertoires were matched against a reference library of SARS-CoV-2-specific TCRs that had been generated with the MIRA antigen-specificity platform. Breadth was defined as the fraction of unique TCRs that were SARS-CoV-2-associated, and depth was defined as the fraction of total T cells that were SARS-CoV-2-associated. Using the MIRA data, each spike-specific TCR was assigned both to the spike region to which the TCR was reactive and to a CD4 or CD8 class. Log10-transformed breadth and depth values were compared by one-way ANOVA with Sidak's multiple comparisons tests. TCRdb stores this immuneACCESS table with in-frame sequences only. Part of the clones is absent; in the studies checked, under half of the shortfall reflects unresolved V genes, and no reason is known for the rest. The DNA was the basis for D and trimming; V, J and clone size are from that table. This sample has roughly 67,000 clones in its table, and more than 70% of those were observed once. The ten largest clones add up to 15% to 20% of the sample.

The CDR3 sequence holds 13 residues, the cysteine and phenylalanine included. The entry retains the CDR3 DNA only, 39 bases that are in frame from base 1. Trimming removed 2 bases from V and 1 base from J, leaving 6 bases between the germline ends. CDR1 is given as SGHRS and CDR2 as YFSETQ, both from the germline V gene. This clone was detected only a few times. There is no known antigen for this receptor. No much larger clonotype is one base removed from it; base qualities were not supplied. The sequenced sample was peripheral blood, obtained on day 0 of AZD1222 vaccination. The chain employs TRBV5-1 and TRBJ2-5; the D gene assignment is ambiguous. The origin of this receptor is an adult in good health. The CDR3 is CASSFQSQETQYF. DNA sequence: TGCGCCAGCAGCTTCCAGAGCCAAGAGACCCAGTACTTC.